Listed here are 3 T cell receptor beta chains from one sample, sequenced in a study of spatial heterogeneity in lung cancer. TCRdb re-called the 5' RACE reads through MiXCR, storing one row per CDR3 protein. The sample shows approximately 9,500 distinct CDR3 sequences, roughly 4.5% of them seen only once. No antigen has been assigned to these receptors. Time point meaning: sample taken at primary tumor resection. Findings and limits, study-wide: Counts that tracked tumor mutation counts were those of expanded intratumoral alpha and beta TCRs.

Source: lung tumor tissue, taken at surgery. These receptors all come from a female donor with early-stage non-small cell lung cancer.

The chain uses TRBV5-4 and TRBJ2-1; either TRBD1 or TRBD2 may fit D (6 bases each). Trimming shortened V by 2 bases and J by 6 bases, and 18 bases separated the two germline ends. From germline, CDR1 is SGHNT and CDR2 YYREEE (reference sequence). The CDR3 extends over 16 amino acids. CDR3 nucleotides: TGTGCCAGCAGCTTTTTCGGGGGCCATAGGAGCAATGAGCAGTTCTTC. The encoded protein is CASSFFGGHRSNEQFF.

This clonotype was seen only a few times. The chain uses TRBV20-1 and TRBJ1-6; 7 positions agree with TRBD1. Germline V CDR1 and CDR2: DFQATT, SNEGSKA (reference sequence). The CDR3 runs 13 residues. Trimming cost V 2 bases and J 8 bases; bases outside gene matches: 3. The CDR3, as DNA: TGCAGTGCTAGAATGGGACAGCATTCACCCCTCCACTTT. Amino acid sequence: CSARMGQHSPLHF.

This clonotype showed up just a few times. A read error may be the cause here, since a much bigger clone is one base away. The chain links TRBV6-5 to TRBJ1-2; tentative D call: TRBD1 (5 bases). CDR1 and CDR2 from the germline V gene are MNHEY and SVGAGI. The CDR3 contains 16 residues. CDR3 DNA sequence: TGTGCCAGCAGTTCGGTCGCGACAGTCATTTCCTATGGCTACAACTTC. Translated: CASSSVATVISYGYNF.